Listed below are T cell receptor beta chains from one sample, sequenced in a study of cytomegalovirus exposure and HLA in healthy donors. Profiling relied on immunoSEQ multiplex PCR, and the TCRdb table lists in-frame clones only, not all of them. Altogether some 120,000 clones are present, less than 80% being singletons, with the ten largest covering about 4%. Sequenced: PBMCs. These receptors were obtained from a man aged 30 to 45 in good health and CMV-seronegative. Both conserved end residues are part of each CDR3. The D gene is left open where the match is weak. Rows give clone size only sometimes, using once, few, many, or a class for an expanded clone.

CDR3 protein | CDR3 DNA | CDR3 length | J gene | clone size | V gene | D gene
CASSSRQGTGTDTQYF | TGTGCCAGCAGCTCTCGACAGGGGACGGGCACAGATACGCAGTATTTT | 16 | TRBJ2-3 | . | TRBV5-4 | TRBD1
CASSEGEAGGHTSTDTQYF | TGTGCCAGCAGCGAAGGGGAGGCGGGGGGACATACTAGCACAGATACGCAGTATTTT | 19 | TRBJ2-3 | . | TRBV9 | TRBD2
CASSWGQSSYEQYF | TGCGCCAGCAGCTGGGGACAGTCCTCCTACGAGCAGTACTTC | 14 | TRBJ2-7 | . | TRBV5-1 | TRBD1
CASSLAWGRQETQYF | TGCGCCAGCAGCTTGGCCTGGGGCAGGCAAGAGACCCAGTACTTC | 15 | TRBJ2-5 | few | TRBV5-1 | .
CASSGRVTEAFF | TGTGCCAGCAGCGGCAGGGTAACTGAAGCTTTCTTT | 12 | TRBJ1-1 | . | TRBV11-2 | .
CASSRELGYGYTF | TGTGCCAGCAGTAGAGAACTCGGGTATGGCTACACCTTC | 13 | TRBJ1-2 | . | TRBV25-1 | .
CASSPPWQNPYEQYF | TGTGCCAGCAGCCCCCCGTGGCAGAATCCCTACGAGCAGTACTTC | 15 | TRBJ2-7 | . | TRBV5-6 | .
CAWSVTANTEAFF | TGTGCCTGGAGTGTTACAGCGAACACTGAAGCTTTCTTT | 13 | TRBJ1-1 | . | TRBV30 | .
CASSELSGYGELFF | TGCGCCAGCAGTGAGTTGTCAGGGTACGGGGAGCTGTTTTTT | 14 | TRBJ2-2 | once | TRBV10-2 | .
CASRSPGNTIYF | TGTGCCAGCAGGTCTCCGGGAAACACCATATATTTT | 12 | TRBJ1-3 | once | TRBV6-5 | .
CASSFGLVTDIQYF | TGTGCCAGCAGCTTTGGACTAGTTACGGACATTCAGTACTTC | 14 | TRBJ2-4 | . | TRBV5-5 | TRBD2
CASSGWTDGGEQFF | TGTGCCAGCAGCGGATGGACAGATGGGGGTGAGCAGTTCTTC | 14 | TRBJ2-1 | few | TRBV11-3 | .
CASSLGQGTLGYTF | TGTGCCAGCAGTTTAGGCCAGGGTACCTTGGGCTACACCTTC | 14 | TRBJ1-2 | once | TRBV28 | .
CASSLLTARYEQYF | TGTGCCAGCAGTTTATTGACTGCCCGCTACGAGCAGTACTTC | 14 | TRBJ2-7 | . | TRBV28 | .
CASSVGMGDYEQYF | TGTGCCAGCAGCGTAGGGATGGGAGACTACGAGCAGTACTTC | 14 | TRBJ2-7 | . | TRBV9 | .
CATRRDSGETQYF | TGTGCCACCAGACGGGACTCGGGGGAAACCCAGTACTTC | 13 | TRBJ2-5 | once | TRBV2 | .
CASSQDLLETQYF | TGTGCCAGCAGCCAAGATCTTTTGGAGACCCAGTACTTC | 13 | TRBJ2-5 | . | TRBV14 | .
CASSPTLKNFRGYTF | TGTGCCAGCAGCCCCACCCTCAAAAATTTTCGGGGCTACACCTTC | 15 | TRBJ1-2 | . | TRBV6-5 | .
CASSLVATITEAFF | TGTGCCAGCAGCTTGGTTGCGACAATCACTGAAGCTTTCTTT | 14 | TRBJ1-1 | few | TRBV5-4 | .
CASSGAGADTGELFF | TGTGCCAGCAGTGGAGCGGGGGCGGACACCGGGGAGCTGTTTTTT | 15 | TRBJ2-2 | . | TRBV2 | TRBD2
CASSPGTNYEQYF | TGTGCCAGCTCACCCGGGACTAACTACGAGCAGTACTTC | 13 | TRBJ2-7 | . | TRBV18 | TRBD2
CASSISGAADTQYF | TGTGCCAGCAGCATCAGCGGGGCCGCAGATACGCAGTATTTT | 14 | TRBJ2-3 | few | TRBV7-9 | TRBD2
CASTRQGGINEQYF | TGTGCCAGCACGCGACAGGGGGGCATCAACGAGCAGTACTTC | 14 | TRBJ2-7 | . | TRBV6-1 | TRBD1
CASSQEQGVTDTQYF | TGTGCCAGCAGCCAAGAACAGGGGGTCACAGATACGCAGTATTTT | 15 | TRBJ2-3 | . | TRBV14 | TRBD1
CASSLAFRGSAYNSPLHF | TGTGCCAGCAGCTTAGCATTCCGGGGGTCGGCCTATAATTCACCCCTCCACTTT | 18 | TRBJ1-6 | . | TRBV7-2 | .
CASSQEQGRVWYGNTIYF | TGCGCCAGCAGCCAAGAACAGGGAAGAGTTTGGTATGGAAACACCATATATTTT | 18 | TRBJ1-3 | . | TRBV4-3 | .
CASSRSDEQYF | TGTGCCAGCAGCCGGTCGGACGAGCAGTACTTC | 11 | TRBJ2-7 | few | TRBV6-5 | .
CSVVKSLAGGYEQYF | TGCAGCGTTGTAAAGAGTTTGGCAGGTGGATACGAGCAGTACTTC | 15 | TRBJ2-7 | . | TRBV29-1 | .
CASSLDRVENSPLHF | TGTGCCAGCAGCTTGGACAGGGTAGAGAATTCACCCCTCCACTTT | 15 | TRBJ1-6 | . | TRBV5-4 | .
CASSQVSGGGGGSTDTQYF | TGTGCCAGCAGCCAAGTCTCGGGAGGAGGGGGGGGGAGCACAGATACGCAGTATTTT | 19 | TRBJ2-3 | . | TRBV4-2 | .
CASSSRTSGGSDEQFF | TGTGCCAGCAGCTCGCGGACTAGCGGGGGGTCGGATGAGCAGTTCTTC | 16 | TRBJ2-1 | . | TRBV9 | TRBD2
CATSRDRWDSAHNYGYTF | TGTGCCACCAGCAGAGATAGGTGGGACAGCGCTCATAACTATGGCTACACCTTC | 18 | TRBJ1-2 | once | TRBV15 | TRBD1
CASSAGQVSNQPQHF | TGTGCCAGCTCAGCCGGACAGGTTAGCAATCAGCCCCAGCATTTT | 15 | TRBJ1-5 | . | TRBV18 | TRBD1
CASSWTGSSTDTQYF | TGTGCCAGCAGCTGGACAGGGTCTAGCACAGATACGCAGTATTTT | 15 | TRBJ2-3 | . | TRBV5-5 | TRBD1
CASRTGGEGYGYTF | TGTGCCAGCAGGACAGGGGGCGAAGGATATGGCTACACCTTC | 14 | TRBJ1-2 | few | TRBV5-4 | TRBD1
CASRRTGNLYGYTF | TGTGCCAGCAGAAGGACAGGGAATCTCTATGGCTACACCTTC | 14 | TRBJ1-2 | . | TRBV11-2 | TRBD1
CASSAGGGLTYEQYF | TGCGCCAGCAGCGCAGGGGGCGGCCTCACCTACGAGCAGTACTTC | 15 | TRBJ2-7 | . | TRBV5-1 | TRBD1
CASSQEGTSAYNEQFF | TGTGCCAGCAGCCAAGAGGGGACTAGCGCCTACAATGAGCAGTTCTTC | 16 | TRBJ2-1 | . | TRBV4-2 | TRBD2
CASRAARETDTQYF | TGTGCCAGCAGGGCAGCCAGGGAAACAGATACGCAGTATTTT | 14 | TRBJ2-3 | . | TRBV6-4 | .
CASSPTGYGNTIYF | TGCGCCAGCAGTCCTACAGGGTATGGAAACACCATATATTTT | 14 | TRBJ1-3 | . | TRBV4-1 | .
CASSTGYNEQFF | TGTGCCAGCAGTACAGGATACAATGAGCAGTTCTTC | 12 | TRBJ2-1 | few | TRBV28 | .
CASSLLGGPVETQYF | TGTGCCAGCAGCTTATTGGGGGGGCCGGTGGAGACCCAGTACTTC | 15 | TRBJ2-5 | . | TRBV7-3 | .
CASSQGSGAPGEQYF | TGTGCCAGCAGCCAAGGTAGCGGGGCCCCGGGGGAGCAGTACTTC | 15 | TRBJ2-7 | . | TRBV4-2 | TRBD2
CASSVTGLAEAFF | TGTGCCAGCAGTGTTACAGGGTTGGCTGAAGCTTTCTTT | 13 | TRBJ1-1 | . | TRBV2 | .
CASSLVLQGRETQYF | TGCGCCAGCAGCTTGGTGTTACAGGGCAGAGAGACCCAGTACTTC | 15 | TRBJ2-5 | . | TRBV5-1 | .